This T cell receptor (beta chain) appears in the sequencing data of a study of cytomegalovirus exposure and HLA in healthy donors. Study-wide background: The study placed less than 90% of its 350 to 400 genotyped donors in the Caucasian-associated ancestry cluster. Study-level findings and limits: Some TCR beta chains (roughly 150 of them) were listed as cytomegalovirus-associated. What TCR beta sequences reportedly achieved was accurate prediction of HLA-A and HLA-B alleles in most subjects.

In regard to this clone: Its antigen is undetermined.

The CDR3 is 13 amino acids. Trimming removed 5 bases at V and 2 bases at J, with 9 bases between. Germline CDR1 and CDR2: SGHVS and FQNEAQ. The primer mix had 60 Vbeta and 13 Jbeta primers. The method was immunoSEQ multiplex PCR; TCRdb's version includes in-frame clones alone and lacks a portion of them. Of tens of thousands of clones listed, 70% to 75% were seen once; the top ten hold 22%. The TCR comes from a woman in her twenties or thirties in good health and CMV-seropositive. The chain joins TRBV7-8 to TRBJ1-1; no definite D call. What was sequenced was PBMCs. CDR3 residues: CASSRTLNTEAFF. In nucleotides, the CDR3 is TGTGCCAGCAGCCGAACATTAAACACTGAAGCTTTCTTT.